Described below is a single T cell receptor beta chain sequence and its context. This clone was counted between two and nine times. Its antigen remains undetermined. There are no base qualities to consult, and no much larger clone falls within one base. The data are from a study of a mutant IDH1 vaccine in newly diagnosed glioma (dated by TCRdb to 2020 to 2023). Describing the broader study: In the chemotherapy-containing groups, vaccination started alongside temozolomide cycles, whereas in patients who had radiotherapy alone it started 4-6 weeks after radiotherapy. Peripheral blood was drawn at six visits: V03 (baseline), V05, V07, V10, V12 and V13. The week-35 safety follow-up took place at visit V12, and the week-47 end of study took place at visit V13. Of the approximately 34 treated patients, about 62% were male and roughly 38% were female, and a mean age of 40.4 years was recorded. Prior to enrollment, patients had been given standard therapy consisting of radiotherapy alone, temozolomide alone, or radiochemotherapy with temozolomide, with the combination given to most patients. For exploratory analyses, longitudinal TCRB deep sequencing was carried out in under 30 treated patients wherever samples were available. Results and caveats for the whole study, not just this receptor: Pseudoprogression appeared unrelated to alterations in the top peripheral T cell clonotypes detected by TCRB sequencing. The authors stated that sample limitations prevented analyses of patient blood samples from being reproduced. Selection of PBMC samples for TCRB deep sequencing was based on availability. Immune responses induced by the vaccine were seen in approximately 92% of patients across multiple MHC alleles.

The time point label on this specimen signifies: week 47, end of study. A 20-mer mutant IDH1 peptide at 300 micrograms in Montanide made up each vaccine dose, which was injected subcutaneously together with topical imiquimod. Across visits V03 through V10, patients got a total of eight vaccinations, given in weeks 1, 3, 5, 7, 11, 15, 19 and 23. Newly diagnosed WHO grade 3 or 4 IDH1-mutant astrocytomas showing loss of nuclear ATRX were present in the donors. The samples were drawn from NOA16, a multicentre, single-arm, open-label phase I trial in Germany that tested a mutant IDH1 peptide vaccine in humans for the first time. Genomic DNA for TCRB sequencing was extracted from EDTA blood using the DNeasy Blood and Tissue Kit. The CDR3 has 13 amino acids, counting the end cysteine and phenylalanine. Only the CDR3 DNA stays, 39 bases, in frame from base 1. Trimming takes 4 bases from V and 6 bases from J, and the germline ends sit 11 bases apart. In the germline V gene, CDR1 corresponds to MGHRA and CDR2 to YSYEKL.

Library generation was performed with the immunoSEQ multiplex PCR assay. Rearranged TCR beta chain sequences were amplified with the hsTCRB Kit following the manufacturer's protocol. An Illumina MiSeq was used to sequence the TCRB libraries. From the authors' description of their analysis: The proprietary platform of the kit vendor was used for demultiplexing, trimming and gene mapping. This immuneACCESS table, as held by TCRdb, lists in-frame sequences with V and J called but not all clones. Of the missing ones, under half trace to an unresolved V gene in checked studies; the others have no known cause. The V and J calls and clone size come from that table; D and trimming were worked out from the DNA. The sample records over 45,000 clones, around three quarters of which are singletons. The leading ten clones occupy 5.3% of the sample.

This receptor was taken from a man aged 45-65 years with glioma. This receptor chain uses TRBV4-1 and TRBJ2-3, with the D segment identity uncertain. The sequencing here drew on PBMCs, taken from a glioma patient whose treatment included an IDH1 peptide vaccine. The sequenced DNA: TGCGCCAGCAGCCCACTCCCCGGGGATACGCAGTATTTT. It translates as CASSPLPGDTQYF.